This TCR beta chain was captured by sequencing in a study of cytomegalovirus exposure and HLA in healthy donors. Study-wide findings and caveats: For TCR beta chains, V- and J-gene trimming was later linked to a missense DCLRE1C variant. In a later analysis, an Asian-associated ancestry cluster reportedly showed fewer N-insertions than the roughly 730-donor mean.

Donors counted as nominally healthy when sampled, yet unrecorded immune exposures were likely. This clone was detected once. Antigen unknown. CDR3 size: 15 residues. Germline V lookup: CDR1 SEHNR, CDR2 FQNEAQ (reference sequence). V shed 4 bases, J shed 3 bases, and the junction held 8 bases outside the gene matches. Amplification used 60 Vbeta primers and 13 Jbeta primers. Per the original methods: An analysis that came later counted roughly 87 million unique TCR beta chains, approximately 10 million shared. TCRdb's copy holds only in-frame clones and misses some; the assay was immunoSEQ multiplex PCR. The V and J calls and clone size are taken from that table; D and trimming were inferred from the DNA. Here the sample spans about 98,000 clones, about 60% being singletons.

Source material: PBMCs. This TCR came from a human donor in good health. This rearrangement joins TRBV7-9 to TRBJ2-7; TRBD2 matches at 8 bases. This chain's CDR3 is CASSSYSGKFYEQYF. The CDR3 DNA is TGTGCCAGCAGCTCGTATAGCGGGAAGTTCTACGAGCAGTACTTC.